Given below is one T cell receptor (beta chain) in context. Method: immunoSEQ multiplex PCR; TCRdb's copy keeps in-frame clones and lacks some. The sample carries hundreds of thousands of clones, 80% to 90% recorded once. Germline loops: CDR1 SGHKS, CDR2 YYEKEE (reference sequence). This CDR3 spans 15 amino acids. The ends lost 4 bases at V and 4 bases at J; junction bases unmatched: 4. These data originate in a study of blood T cell repertoires in COVID-19. The rearrangement joins TRBV5-5 to TRBJ2-3; 12 bases align to TRBD2. Sequenced input: PBMCs or T cells enriched from blood (not recorded which). The TCR comes from an older woman who had recovered from COVID-19. The CDR3 region has the DNA TGTGCCAGCAGCCTAGCGGGGGGGCCGTCAGATACGCAGTATTTT. As protein: CASSLAGGPSDTQYF.